This T cell receptor (beta chain) originates from a study of control samples from healthy donors and cancer patients (dated by TCRdb to 2020 to 2021). Based on the germline V gene, the CDR1 and CDR2 sequences are MNHEY and SVGAGI. A distance of 15 bases separates the germline ends of V and J, which lose 8 bases and 2 bases respectively. CDR3 length: 14 amino acids, cysteine to phenylalanine. Only CDR3 DNA remains: 42 bases, in frame from the first base. Libraries were prepared through the immunoSEQ multiplex PCR assay. TCRdb retrieved this table from immuneACCESS and kept in-frame rearrangements only. Not all clones are present; in checked studies, unresolved V genes account for under half, and no reason is known for the remainder. This sample gives 150,000 to 200,000 clones in total; 85% to 95% of them show up just once. The ten top clones hold roughly 1.5% of the sample. Points on this clone: Its antigen target is currently unknown. No much larger clonotype is one base removed from it; base qualities were not supplied.

The TCR sequence derives from a young man in good health. The specimen sequenced was blood. The chain is encoded by TRBV6-5 joined to TRBJ2-5; TRBD1 might be the D gene, on 6 matching bases. In nucleotide form, the sequence is TGTGCCAGCCGACTATGGGACAAACAAGAGACCCAGTACTTC. Its translation is CASRLWDKQETQYF.